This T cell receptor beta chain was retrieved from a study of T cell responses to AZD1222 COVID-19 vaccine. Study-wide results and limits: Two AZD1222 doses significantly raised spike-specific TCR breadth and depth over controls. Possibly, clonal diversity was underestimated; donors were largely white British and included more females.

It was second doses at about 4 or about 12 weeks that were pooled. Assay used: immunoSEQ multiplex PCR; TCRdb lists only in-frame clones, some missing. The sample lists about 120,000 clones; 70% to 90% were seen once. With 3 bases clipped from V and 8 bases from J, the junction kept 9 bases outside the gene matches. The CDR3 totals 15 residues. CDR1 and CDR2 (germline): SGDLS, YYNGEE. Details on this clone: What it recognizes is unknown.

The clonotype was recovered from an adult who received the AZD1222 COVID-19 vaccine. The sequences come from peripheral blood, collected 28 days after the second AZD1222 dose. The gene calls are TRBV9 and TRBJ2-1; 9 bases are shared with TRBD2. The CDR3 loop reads CASSAGGGAVHEQFF. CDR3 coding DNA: TGTGCCAGCAGCGCGGGCGGGGGGGCCGTCCATGAGCAGTTCTTC. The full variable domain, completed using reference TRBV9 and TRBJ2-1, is DSGVTQTPKHLITATGQRVTLRCSPRSGDLSVYWYQQSLDQGLQFLIQYYNGEERAKGNILERFSAQQFPDLHSELNLSSLELGDSALYFCASSAGGGAVHEQFFGPGTRLTVL.